This paragraph reports one T cell receptor beta chain. This entry is derived from a study of regulatory T cells in long-lasting Graves disease. The time point is: persistent/refractory GD, antithyroid drugs over 5 years with positive TRAb. TCR sequences were obtained from RNA taken from PBMCs. iRepertoire HTBI primers and Arm-PCR of CDR3 regions built TCR beta libraries. MiXCR was run by TCRdb on the multiplex PCR reads, yielding one entry per CDR3 protein. The table shows about 470,000 distinct CDR3 sequences, with around 21% occurring only once. The sample was peripheral blood mononuclear cells (PBMCs), taken when the disease was refractory, from a patient treated with antithyroid drugs. This TCR was recovered from a female donor with Graves disease.

As DNA, the CDR3 is TGTGCCAGCAGTACGGGACAGAAGAACACCGGGGAGCTGTTTTTT. This sequence encodes CASSTGQKNTGELFF. This rearrangement joins TRBV7-9 to TRBJ2-2; 7 nucleotides align to TRBD1. The germline gives CDR1 SEHNR, CDR2 FQNEAQ (reference sequence). This CDR3 region has 15 residues. V was pared by 6 bases and J by 1 base, with 5 bases of the junction left unmatched.